A selection of T cell receptor beta chains follows, all from one sample in a study of shared clonotypes between healthy human individuals. Profiled with immunoSEQ multiplex PCR; TCRdb holds only in-frame clones, not every one. The sample records about 1.5 million clones, around 98% being singletons. Sequencing was carried out using naive CD4+ T cells sorted from blood. The receptors here all came from a man between 25 and 39 years old in good health. The CDR3 runs from the conserved cysteine through the conserved F or W. A D gene is named only where the DNA matches it firmly. Rows give clone size only sometimes, using once, few, many, or a class for an expanded clone.

V gene	clone size	J gene	D gene	CDR3 protein	CDR3 DNA
TRBV5-1	NA	TRBJ1-2	TRBD1	CASSYSPTLQGYGYTF	TGCGCCAGCAGCTACTCTCCGACGCTACAGGGGTATGGCTACACCTTC
TRBV28	NA	TRBJ1-4	TRBD1	CASRDRANEKLFF	TGTGCCAGTAGGGACAGGGCCAATGAAAAACTGTTTTTT
TRBV5-1	once	TRBJ1-1	NA	CASSLVLGFDTEAFF	TGCGCCAGCAGCTTGGTTTTGGGGTTTGACACTGAAGCTTTCTTT
TRBV14	NA	TRBJ2-7	NA	CASSRRDSYEQYF	TGTGCCAGCAGCCGACGGGACTCCTACGAGCAGTACTTC
TRBV6-1	NA	TRBJ2-7	NA	CAADRRPYEQYF	TGTGCCGCTGACAGGCGTCCCTACGAGCAGTACTTC
TRBV15	NA	TRBJ2-2	TRBD2	CATSRGTAGRPGELFF	TGTGCCACCAGCAGGGGAACAGCGGGAAGACCCGGGGAGCTGTTTTTT
TRBV29-1	NA	TRBJ2-4	NA	CSVGTGINIQYF	TGCAGCGTCGGGACTGGAATCAACATTCAGTACTTC
TRBV5-4	NA	TRBJ2-1	NA	CASSQPNREAYNEQFF	TGTGCCAGCAGCCAACCAAACAGGGAGGCCTACAATGAGCAGTTCTTC
TRBV9	NA	TRBJ1-5	NA	CASSVVRGFNQPQHF	TGTGCCAGCAGCGTCGTCAGGGGCTTCAATCAGCCCCAGCATTTT
TRBV7-9	NA	TRBJ1-3	NA	CASSFGRAGNTIYF	TGTGCCAGCAGCTTCGGGAGGGCAGGAAACACCATATATTTT
TRBV29-1	NA	TRBJ2-3	NA	CSVALGADTQYF	TGCAGCGTTGCGCTCGGGGCAGATACGCAGTATTTT
TRBV6-5	NA	TRBJ2-5	TRBD1	CASSSQGAWETQYF	TGTGCCAGCAGTTCGCAGGGGGCGTGGGAGACCCAGTACTTC
TRBV6-6	NA	TRBJ1-3	NA	CASSYKQADTIYF	TGTGCCAGCAGTTACAAACAGGCGGACACCATATATTTT
TRBV28	NA	TRBJ2-7	NA	CASSLERTAYEQYF	TGTGCCAGCAGTTTGGAGCGGACAGCTTACGAGCAGTACTTC
TRBV5-4	NA	TRBJ2-7	NA	CASSPSGGEQYF	TGTGCCAGCAGCCCATCGGGCGGCGAGCAGTACTTC
TRBV29-1	NA	TRBJ2-1	TRBD1	CSVGSGTGFGEQFF	TGCAGCGTCGGATCCGGGACAGGGTTTGGAGAGCAGTTCTTC
TRBV5-1	NA	TRBJ2-5	NA	CASNSGSGETQYF	TGCGCCAGTAACTCAGGGTCCGGGGAGACCCAGTACTTC
TRBV19	NA	TRBJ1-5	TRBD1	CASTLGQGVSPQHF	TGTGCCAGTACCCTGGGACAGGGGGTGTCGCCCCAGCATTTT
TRBV11-2	NA	TRBJ2-5	NA	CASSLRQVAREETQYF	TGTGCCAGCAGCTTACGCCAGGTAGCGCGGGAAGAGACCCAGTACTTC
TRBV20-1	NA	TRBJ2-7	NA	CSARDPGEQYF	TGCAGTGCTAGAGATCCGGGCGAGCAGTACTTC
TRBV28	NA	TRBJ1-1	NA	CASSSGNTEAFF	TGTGCCAGCAGTTCGGGGAACACTGAAGCTTTCTTT
TRBV6-4	NA	TRBJ2-7	TRBD1	CATHRGQVWYEQYF	TGTGCCACCCACAGGGGTCAGGTCTGGTACGAGCAGTACTTC
TRBV18	NA	TRBJ2-7	NA	CASSPLAEVFYEQYF	TGTGCCAGCTCACCACTGGCAGAAGTTTTCTACGAGCAGTACTTC
TRBV5-6	NA	TRBJ1-1	NA	CASSLDAHREAFF	TGTGCCAGCAGCTTGGACGCGCACAGAGAAGCTTTCTTT
TRBV27	once	TRBJ2-2	TRBD2	CASSPRWLAGDYNTGELFF	TGTGCCAGCAGTCCTCGATGGCTAGCGGGAGATTACAACACCGGGGAGCTGTTTTTT
TRBV6-1	NA	TRBJ2-7	TRBD1	CATGDRGWYEQYF	TGTGCCACCGGGGACAGGGGTTGGTACGAGCAGTACTTC
TRBV18	NA	TRBJ2-6	TRBD1	CASSSTGFGANVLTF	TGTGCCAGCTCATCGACAGGGTTTGGGGCCAACGTCCTGACTTTC
TRBV7-9	NA	TRBJ1-2	NA	CASSLGQDYGYTF	TGTGCCAGCAGCTTAGGGCAGGACTATGGCTACACCTTC
TRBV4-3	NA	TRBJ2-1	NA	CASSQEYMVEQFF	TGCGCCAGCAGCCAGGAATATATGGTTGAGCAGTTCTTC
TRBV28	NA	TRBJ1-1	NA	CASRGGAPEAFF	TGTGCCAGCAGAGGGGGGGCCCCTGAAGCTTTCTTT
TRBV2	NA	TRBJ2-6	NA	CASSERGQNALGANVLTF	TGTGCCAGCAGTGAACGAGGACAGAACGCCCTGGGGGCCAACGTCCTGACTTTC
TRBV5-1	NA	TRBJ1-4	NA	CASSLIPGANEKLFF	TGCGCCAGCAGCCTTATTCCAGGGGCTAATGAAAAACTGTTTTTT
TRBV15	NA	TRBJ2-2	NA	CATSRDLTANTGELFF	TGTGCCACCAGCAGAGATCTCACAGCGAACACCGGGGAGCTGTTTTTT
TRBV27	NA	TRBJ2-7	TRBD1	CASSGQGKSYEQYF	TGTGCCAGCAGCGGACAGGGAAAGTCCTACGAGCAGTACTTC
TRBV19	NA	TRBJ2-1	TRBD2	CASSLMGTSGIEQFF	TGTGCCAGTAGCCTGATGGGGACTAGCGGGATAGAGCAGTTCTTC
TRBV5-6	NA	TRBJ2-4	NA	CASSLSGGRDRYVKNIQYF	TGTGCCAGCAGCTTGTCCGGCGGGCGAGACCGATATGTCAAAAACATTCAGTACTTC
TRBV9	NA	TRBJ2-1	TRBD1	CASSVLQGSYNEQFF	TGTGCCAGCAGCGTACTACAGGGGTCCTACAATGAGCAGTTCTTC
TRBV28	NA	TRBJ2-3	TRBD2	CASSLLAGGGTDTQYF	TGTGCCAGCAGTTTACTTGCGGGAGGAGGTACAGATACGCAGTATTTT
TRBV9	NA	TRBJ2-2	TRBD1	CASSATGVGTGELFF	TGTGCCAGCAGCGCTACAGGGGTCGGGACCGGGGAGCTGTTTTTT
TRBV28	once	TRBJ2-7	TRBD1	CASSLRGTGISPLSYEQYF	TGTGCCAGCAGTTTACGCGGGACAGGGATTTCCCCCCTCTCCTACGAGCAGTACTTC
TRBV19	NA	TRBJ2-5	NA	CASSIQPHLIGTQYF	TGTGCCAGTAGTATCCAACCACATCTTATCGGGACCCAGTACTTC
TRBV6-6	NA	TRBJ1-1	NA	CASSYLGQNTEAFF	TGTGCCAGCAGTTACCTGGGACAAAACACTGAAGCTTTCTTT
TRBV5-1	NA	TRBJ2-2	NA	CASSQTTAGELFF	TGCGCCAGCAGCCAGACGACGGCCGGGGAGCTGTTTTTT
TRBV25-1	NA	TRBJ2-5	TRBD1	CASRPSRGSLETQYF	TGTGCCAGCAGACCGAGCAGGGGGTCATTGGAGACCCAGTACTTC
TRBV6-5	NA	TRBJ2-1	TRBD2	CASKLAGGPYEQFF	TGTGCCAGCAAACTAGCGGGAGGGCCTTATGAGCAGTTCTTC
TRBV5-1	NA	TRBJ2-7	TRBD1	CASCSSRDRALREQYF	TGCGCCAGCTGTTCATCCCGGGACAGGGCTCTGCGGGAGCAGTACTTC
TRBV18	NA	TRBJ2-7	TRBD2	CASSPGIRGGSSYEQYF	TGTGCCAGCTCACCTGGGATACGGGGGGGGTCCTCCTACGAGCAGTACTTC
TRBV2	NA	TRBJ2-3	NA	CASGSGRTDTQYF	TGTGCCAGCGGGTCGGGGCGGACAGATACGCAGTATTTT
TRBV2	NA	TRBJ2-3	NA	CASSEVGVRDTQYF	TGTGCCAGCAGTGAAGTAGGAGTTAGGGATACGCAGTATTTT
TRBV19	NA	TRBJ1-2	TRBD1	CASRPGQTTNYGYTF	TGTGCCAGCAGACCGGGACAGACAACTAACTATGGCTACACCTTC
TRBV28	NA	TRBJ2-7	NA	CASTGRREQYF	TGTGCCAGCACCGGACGCCGCGAGCAGTACTTC
TRBV5-4	NA	TRBJ2-7	NA	CASSRDGGYEQYF	TGTGCCAGCAGCCGGGACGGAGGATACGAGCAGTACTTC
TRBV9	NA	TRBJ1-1	NA	CASSGAPPGAGRSLEAFF	TGTGCCAGCAGCGGAGCCCCCCCTGGGGCAGGGCGGTCACTTGAAGCTTTCTTT
TRBV5-1	once	TRBJ2-7	NA	CASSLSGGSYEQYF	TGCGCCAGCAGCTTGTCGGGCGGATCCTACGAGCAGTACTTC